Sequencing of this T cell receptor beta chain was carried out in a study of T cells of healthy individuals. The table lists this clonotype with many counts. With 3 bases clipped from V and 3 bases from J, the junction kept 0 bases outside the gene matches. CDR1 is DFQATT, CDR2 SNEGSKA, per germline (reference sequence). This CDR3 is built from 12 residues. Via MiXCR, TCRdb re-called the 5' RACE reads, giving one row per CDR3 protein. The sample yields more than 60,000 distinct CDR3 sequences, about a sixth seen once. The sequence was obtained from a human donor in good health. The chain carries TRBV20-1 and TRBJ1-1; 8 bases align to TRBD1. The CDR3 nucleotides are TGCAGTGCTAGGACAGGGGACACTGAAGCTTTCTTT. Translation gives CSARTGDTEAFF.